The source of this TCR beta chain is a study of human T cells and chemical hapten exposure. Overall study context: Patients got weekly scalp diphenylcyclopropenone doses over the roughly 24-week study.

Regarding time point: pre-sensitization, week 0. The treatment here: therapeutic diphenylcyclopropenone sensitization with weekly scalp DPC. Drawing of blood took place ahead of applying each patch test. Unfractionated whole blood was the source of the extracted total RNA. General study points: Counts of expanded TCRs (at PT1) showed a positive correlation with patch test score.

Comments on this clonotype: Antigen specificity is unknown.

The CDR3 totals 17 residues. Germline-derived CDR1 and CDR2 are MNHEY and SVGEGT. J lost 11 bases, V lost 8 bases, and 17 bases had no gene match. Via MiXCR, TCRdb re-called the RACE reads, giving one row per CDR3 protein. This table holds tens of thousands of distinct CDR3 sequences, 9.5% to 15% found once. The specimen was whole blood, collected in connection with sensitization to the hapten diphenylcyclopropenone (DPC). The sequence was obtained from a woman aged 25 to 39 with alopecia areata. Some clones in this sample may be carry-over from other donors' samples. V is TRBV6-2 or TRBV6-3 and J is TRBJ2-1; 14 nucleotides match TRBD2. CDR3 sequence: CASLAGAGTSGRGQQFF. The CDR3 DNA reads as TGTGCCAGCCTAGCGGGAGCCGGGACTAGCGGGAGAGGGCAGCAGTTCTTC.